This T cell receptor (beta chain) is from a study of T cell responses to AZD1222 COVID-19 vaccine. Worth noting for this clone: Antigen: not known.

Assay: immunoSEQ multiplex PCR; the TCRdb copy retains only in-frame clones and omits some. The sample includes some 140,000 clones, around 93% seen only once; the top ten take roughly 7.1%. Pooled samples include second doses given at about 4 or 12 weeks. General study findings and limits: The donors showed a predominance of white British ancestry and of females, with possible underestimation of clonal diversity.

This material consisted of peripheral blood, taken 28 days after the second AZD1222 dose. The receptor's source is an adult who received the AZD1222 COVID-19 vaccine.

CDR3 sequence: CASSLSQVSNQPQHF. Written as DNA, the CDR3 is TGTGCCAGCAGTTTATCACAGGTTAGCAATCAGCCCCAGCATTTT. The rearrangement joins TRBV27 to TRBJ1-5, with TRBD1 as a possible D gene (5 bases). The CDR3 runs to 15 residues. Germline V CDR1 and CDR2: MNHEY, SMNVEV (reference sequence). Trimming removed 0 bases from V and 0 bases from J, with 6 bases in between.